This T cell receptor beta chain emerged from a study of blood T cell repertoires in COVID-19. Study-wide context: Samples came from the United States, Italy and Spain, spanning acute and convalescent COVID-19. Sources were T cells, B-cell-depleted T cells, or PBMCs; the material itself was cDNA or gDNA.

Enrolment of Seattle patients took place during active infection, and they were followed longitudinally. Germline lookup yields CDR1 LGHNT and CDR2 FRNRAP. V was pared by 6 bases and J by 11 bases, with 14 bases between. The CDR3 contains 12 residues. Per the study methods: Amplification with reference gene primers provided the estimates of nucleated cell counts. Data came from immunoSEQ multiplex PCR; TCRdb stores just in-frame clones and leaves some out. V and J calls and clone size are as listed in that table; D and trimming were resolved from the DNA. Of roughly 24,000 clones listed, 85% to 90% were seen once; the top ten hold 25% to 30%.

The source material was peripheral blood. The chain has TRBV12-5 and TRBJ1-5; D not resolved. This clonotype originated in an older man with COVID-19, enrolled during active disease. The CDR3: CASGLTSQAQHF. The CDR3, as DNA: TGTGCTAGTGGCCTGACCTCCCAGGCCCAGCATTTT.